These 24 T cell receptor beta chains were sequenced from one sample in a study of T-cell memory formation after mild COVID-19. TCRdb recomputed calls from the 5' RACE reads with MiXCR, one row per CDR3 protein. The sample yields hundreds of thousands of distinct CDR3 sequences, just under 20% seen once. Sequences were obtained from PBMCs or a T cell subset sorted from them (not recorded which). Receptors were obtained from a man between 18 and 35 years old who had mild COVID-19 (a few samples of this study predate the infection). Cell type and time point are not known.

Written as DNA, the CDR3 is TGTGCCAGTAGTATTACGGGACAGCAAGAGACCCAGTACTTC. Amino acids: CASSITGQQETQYF. The chain employs TRBV19 and TRBJ2-5; TRBD1 agrees at 7 bases. Germline values: CDR1 LNHDA, CDR2 SQIVND (reference sequence). This CDR3 contains 14 residues. V dropped 3 bases and J dropped 2; count of bases not matched to a gene: 3.

This chain links TRBV20-1 with TRBJ1-2, with D uncertain. Germline lookup yields CDR1 DFQATT and CDR2 SNEGSKA (reference sequence). The V and J ends lost 1 base and 0 bases respectively, with 6 bases between them. The length of the CDR3 is 13 residues. CDR3 protein: CSARADANYGYTF. As DNA, the CDR3 is TGCAGTGCTAGAGCGGATGCTAACTATGGCTACACCTTC.

The genes are TRBV4-3 and TRBJ1-4, with D uncertain. CDR3 size: 15 residues. CDR1 is LGHNA and CDR2 is YSLEER in the germline V gene. V dropped 1 base and J dropped 5 bases, with 11 bases sitting between them. CDR3 DNA: TGCGCCAGCAGCCAAGTACCGGCAGCGAATGAAAAACTGTTTTTT. Translated, it gives CASSQVPAANEKLFF.

The genes are TRBV5-1 and TRBJ1-1; D is possibly TRBD1 (5 bases). The germline V and J ends were trimmed by 1 base and 0 bases, with 13 bases remaining between them. The CDR3 is made up of 16 amino acids. Germline CDR1 SGHRS, CDR2 YFSETQ. Here the CDR3 reads CASSLSAVGVNTEAFF. Written as DNA, the CDR3 is TGCGCCAGCAGCTTGTCAGCGGTGGGGGTGAACACTGAAGCTTTCTTT. The full variable domain, in which reference TRBV5-1 and TRBJ1-1 provide the parts outside the CDR3, is KAGVTQTPRYLIKTRGQQVTLSCSPISGHRSVSWYQQTPGQGLQFLFEYFSETQRNKGNFPGRFSGRQFSNSRSEMNVSTLELGDSALYLCASSLSAVGVNTEAFFGQGTRLTVV.

This clonotype has a count of ten or more. The chain has TRBV7-9 and TRBJ2-1; D gene ambiguous. Trimming stripped 5 bases from V and 4 bases from J, with 3 bases between. Germline CDR1 SEHNR, CDR2 FQNEAQ (reference sequence). This CDR3 has 11 residues. In DNA form, the CDR3 reads TGTGCCAGCAGCGGATACAATGAGCAGTTCTTC. The encoded protein is CASSGYNEQFF. Filled out from reference TRBV7-9 and TRBJ2-1, the complete variable domain reads DTGVSQNPRHKITKRGQNVTFRCDPISEHNRLYWYRQTLGQGPEFLTYFQNEAQLEKSRLLSDRFSAERPKGSFSTLEIQRTEQGDSAMYLCASSGYNEQFFGPGTRLTVL.

The V call is TRBV4-3, the J call TRBJ2-3, with no clear D. Trimming pared 0 bases from V and 12 bases from J, leaving 19 bases between. This CDR3 region has 15 residues. Germline lookup yields CDR1 LGHNA and CDR2 YSLEER. The DNA for the CDR3 is TGCGCCAGCAGCCAAGACCATTTAGTGGGCCAGACCCAGTATTTT. It yields the protein CASSQDHLVGQTQYF.

The V gene is TRBV7-2, the J gene TRBJ2-3; D ambiguous. The CDR3 totals 13 residues. Trimming removed 3 bases from V and 3 bases from J, with 7 bases in between. Germline CDR1 and CDR2: SGHTA and FQGNSA. The CDR3 loop is CASSFVRTDTQYF. As DNA, the CDR3 is TGTGCCAGCAGCTTCGTAAGAACAGATACGCAGTATTTT.

A few counts support this clonotype. This sequence joins TRBV4-3 and TRBJ1-2, with D possibly matching TRBD1 (6 bases). The CDR3 sequence is 13 residues long. The germline V and J ends were trimmed by 4 bases and 6 bases, with 12 bases remaining between them. Germline CDR1 and CDR2: LGHNA and YSLEER. CDR3 bases: TGCGCCAGCAGCCCTAAGACAGGCCATGGCTACACCTTC. As protein: CASSPKTGHGYTF.

The rearrangement uses TRBV5-1 and TRBJ2-7; D possibly corresponds to TRBD1 (6 bases). Trimming left V 3 bases short and J 1 base short, with 17 bases between. Germline-derived CDR1 and CDR2 are SGHRS and YFSETQ. This CDR3 is built from 16 residues. The CDR3 loop is CASSSYSGVVSYEQYF. CDR3 sequence (DNA): TGCGCCAGCAGCTCGTATTCAGGGGTTGTTTCCTACGAGCAGTACTTC.

The table lists this clonotype with a few counts. The V gene is TRBV28, the J gene TRBJ1-5; no clear D. The CDR3 has 14 residues. The V and J ends lost 3 bases and 1 base respectively, with 7 bases between them. The V gene's germline CDR1 is MDHEN and CDR2 SYDVKM. CDR3 residues: CASSLVGSNQPQHF. In nucleotides, the CDR3 is TGTGCCAGCAGTTTGGTTGGCAGCAATCAGCCCCAGCATTTT. Combining the CDR3 with reference TRBV28 and TRBJ1-5 gives the whole variable domain DVKVTQSSRYLVKRTGEKVFLECVQDMDHENMFWYRQDPGLGLRLIYFSYDVKMKEKGDIPEGYSVSREKKERFSLILESASTNQTSMYLCASSLVGSNQPQHFGDGTRLSIL.

The rearrangement uses TRBV23-1 and TRBJ1-2; D perhaps matches TRBD1 (6 bases). TRBV23-1 is flagged as an ORF with uncertain function. This CDR3 is 16 amino acids long. The ends were cut back, 0 bases at V and 3 bases at J, with 14 bases in the middle. In nucleotides, the CDR3 is TGCGCCAGCAGTCAATCTGGGGACATGCGCTACTATGGCTACACCTTC. Encoded protein: CASSQSGDMRYYGYTF.

Only a few counts were recorded for this clonotype. This rearrangement joins TRBV5-1 to TRBJ1-2; 8 nucleotides agree with TRBD1. Germline trimming cut 3 bases from V and 4 bases from J; bases unmatched to any gene: 5. Germline lookup yields CDR1 SGHRS and CDR2 YFSETQ. This CDR3 contains 14 residues. CDR3 sequence reads: CASSYDRGAYGYTF. CDR3 DNA sequence: TGCGCCAGCAGCTACGACAGGGGTGCCTATGGCTACACCTTC.

This clonotype was observed a few times. The genes are TRBV5-1 and TRBJ1-1; possible D gene TRBD1, 6 bases. V lost 0 bases and J 7 bases, leaving 10 bases between the germline ends. CDR3 length: 13 amino acids. Germline CDR1 is SGHRS and CDR2 is YFSETQ. CDR3 sequence (DNA): TGCGCCAGCAGCTTGGGGACAGCCGGTGAAGCTTTCTTT. Its translation: CASSLGTAGEAFF.

This clonotype appeared a few times. The J gene is TRBJ2-3, the V gene TRBV11-2; 10 bases fit TRBD1. The V gene's germline CDR1 is SGHAT and CDR2 FQNNGV. V lost 4 bases to trimming and J lost 2 bases; unmatched junction nucleotides: 9. The CDR3 has 17 amino acids. CDR3 sequence (DNA): TGTGCCAGCAGCTCCGGGACAGGGGTTTTCCTCACAGATACGCAGTATTTT. Its protein product is CASSSGTGVFLTDTQYF.

This clonotype was seen a handful of times. The chain uses TRBV12-3 or TRBV12-4 and TRBJ2-1; D possibly corresponds to TRBD1 (6 bases). Trimming took off 6 bases at V and 9 bases at J, with 21 bases between the two ends. The CDR3 spans 15 residues. CDR3 region: CASSPGGSTQGEQFF. The CDR3 coding sequence is TGTGCCAGCAGCCCTGGGGGCTCGACCCAGGGTGAGCAGTTCTTC.

V gene TRBV7-8 combines with J gene TRBJ2-7; possibly TRBD1 or TRBD2 for D (5 bases each). V was pared by 1 base and J by 2 bases, with 12 bases between. Germline V gene lookup returns CDR1 SGHVS and CDR2 FQNEAQ. The CDR3 covers 15 residues. The CDR3, as DNA: TGTGCCAGCAGCTTAGTCTCCGGGGACCCCTACGAGCAGTACTTC. This sequence encodes CASSLVSGDPYEQYF.

The CDR3 DNA sequence: TGTGCCAGCAGCTCCGGGGGGCTGAGCTCCTACAATGAGCAGTTCTTC. Amino acids: CASSSGGLSSYNEQFF. The rearrangement joins TRBV12-3 or TRBV12-4 to TRBJ2-1, with TRBD2 as a possible D gene (7 bases). This CDR3 is 16 amino acids long. Trimming left V 6 bases short and J 0 bases short, with 15 bases between.

This clonotype was picked up a small number of times. The V and J genes are TRBV5-1 and TRBJ2-5, with TRBD2 as a possible D gene (6 bases). The CDR3 has 14 residues. V was pared by 3 bases and J by 5 bases, with 14 bases between. Germline assignment: CDR1 SGHRS and CDR2 YFSETQ. The CDR3 protein is CASSSGRKRETQYF. In nucleotides, the CDR3 is TGCGCCAGCAGCTCCGGGAGAAAGAGGGAGACCCAGTACTTC.

This clonotype came up a few times. The chain couples TRBV12-3 or TRBV12-4 to TRBJ2-1, with unresolved D. The CDR3 contains 12 residues. V shed 3 bases and J shed 6 bases, with 6 bases lying between them. The CDR3 here is CASSFEGNEQFF. The CDR3, as DNA: TGTGCCAGCAGTTTTGAAGGCAATGAGCAGTTCTTC.

V gene TRBV28 combines with J gene TRBJ1-5; D possibly corresponds to TRBD1 (5 bases). Germline-derived CDR1 and CDR2 are MDHEN and SYDVKM. The CDR3 spans 15 residues. V was pared by 6 bases and J by 3 bases, with 15 bases between. The CDR3 protein is CASRPPDRINQPQHF. The CDR3 DNA is TGTGCCAGCAGACCCCCTGACAGAATCAATCAGCCCCAGCATTTT.

This clonotype was observed a few times. V is TRBV2 and J is TRBJ2-5; D may be TRBD2 (6 bases). The CDR3 runs 13 residues. Trimming cost V 6 bases and J 5 bases, with 13 bases left between them. Germline loops: CDR1 SNHLY, CDR2 FYNNEI. DNA for the CDR3: TGTGCCAGCAGCCCGACTAGGCTGGAGACCCAGTACTTC. This gives the protein CASSPTRLETQYF.

This clonotype was observed a few times. V and J are TRBV6-5 and TRBJ2-3, with TRBD2 matching 9 bases. Germline V gives CDR1 MNHEY, CDR2 SVGAGI. This CDR3 is 17 amino acids long. V gave up 0 bases and J gave up 7 bases; unmatched junction bases: 11. CDR3 nucleotides: TGTGCCAGCAGTTACTCGGGGGGACTAGCCCTCCCATATACGCAGTATTTT. Amino acids: CASSYSGGLALPYTQYF.

The genes are TRBV9 and TRBJ2-3, with no clear D. The CDR3 runs 12 residues. V was pared by 4 bases and J by 4 bases, with 7 bases between. The germline V gene has CDR1 SGDLS and CDR2 YYNGEE. The CDR3 coding sequence is TGTGCCAGCAGCCCCCACCCAGATACGCAGTATTTT. It yields the protein CASSPHPDTQYF. Looking up the rest from reference TRBV9 and TRBJ2-3 gives the full variable domain: DSGVTQTPKHLITATGQRVTLRCSPRSGDLSVYWYQQSLDQGLQFLIQYYNGEERAKGNILERFSAQQFPDLHSELNLSSLELGDSALYFCASSPHPDTQYFGPGTRLTVL.

The gene calls are TRBV24-1 and TRBJ1-1; 9 bases are a match to TRBD1. V was pared by 4 bases and J by 3 bases, with 5 bases of the junction left unmatched. Germline CDR1 and CDR2: KGHDR and SFDVKD. There are 15 residues in the CDR3. CDR3 DNA sequence: TGTGCCACCAGTGACCCTAGGACAGGGGACACTGAAGCTTTCTTT. Its protein is CATSDPRTGDTEAFF.